This T cell receptor beta chain was documented in a study of CD8+ T cells in alopecia areata (dated by TCRdb to between 2018 and 2020). Notes on the research overall: The treated patients, all with moderate-to-severe alopecia areata, were enrolled in an open-label pilot trial of oral tofacitinib given at 5 to 10 mg twice daily. Clonality in the scalp was compared among normal scalp (n=4), patchy alopecia areata scalp (n=8), and alopecia totalis/universalis scalp (n=8). On the human side, TCRbeta sequencing was run on scalp tissue and on sorted CD4+ and CD8+ peripheral blood T cells from healthy controls and from alopecia areata patients with either patchy or totalis/universalis disease. The SALT score, which quantifies the percentage of affected scalp surface area, was used to measure disease severity in treated patients. Tofacitinib was given for 6 to 18 months, followed by 6 months of follow-up off drug to assess delayed response and recurrence. To study T cell clonal expansion in alopecia areata, the researchers applied high-throughput TCRbeta sequencing to both the C3H/HeJ mouse model and human patients. Tofacitinib-treated patients had biopsies at baseline and at 4 and 24 weeks of treatment, with a later scalp biopsy in several patients. immunoSEQ multiplex PCR using 35 Vbeta forward primers and 13 Jbeta reverse primers was used to amplify TCRbeta CDR3 regions. RNA was obtained with the PAXgene miRNA kit for fixed scalp, the miRNeasy kit for PBMCs, and the RNeasy kit for mouse skin.

Trimming accounts for 6 bases at V and 9 bases at J, while the number of junction bases matched to no gene is 4. The CDR3 numbers 13 residues from cysteine through phenylalanine. Of the read, only the CDR3 DNA is kept; its 39 bases are in frame from base 1. In the germline V gene, CDR1 corresponds to MNHEY and CDR2 to SVGAGI. This clone is deemed medium-sized (0.01 to 0.1%). This receptor's antigen is unknown. No qualities accompany the bases; no much larger clone lies one base away. Findings and caveats that apply to the study as a whole: Compared with normal scalp, lesional scalp, particularly in alopecia totalis/universalis, had higher clonality and more expanded CD8+ clones, which suggests antigenic drive. During tofacitinib treatment, many expanded lesional clones remained in scalp and blood, and this persistence may partly explain relapse after treatment is stopped. Tofacitinib significantly decreased scalp clonality and the number of expanded CD8+ clones among the top 100 scalp clones. Shared TCR sequences between patients were less evident than in mice, which may be partly attributable to HLA diversity in the patient population. Because the treated cohort was small and included a single nonresponder, larger studies are needed to assess links between baseline CD8+ expansion and response. Resident alphabeta T cells in normal human skin are also sequenced, complicating scalp TCR repertoire analysis, unlike mouse skin dominated by gammadelta T cells.

Reading the label with the study, this specimen's time point is: more than 3 weeks on oral tofacitinib. The label giving this sample's treatment or condition can be read as: oral pan-JAK inhibitor, 5-10 mg twice daily. Peripheral blood and lesional scalp punch biopsies were obtained from patients with alopecia areata. After PBMCs were isolated by density centrifugation and stained for CD3, CD4 and CD8, a FACSAria was used to sort CD4+ and CD8+ T cells. The library was generated by the immunoSEQ multiplex PCR assay. For TCR sequencing, RNA was extracted from every sample and reverse transcribed into cDNA to serve as template. SuperScript III was used for first-strand cDNA synthesis, primed with a 2:1 mix of oligo-dT and random hexamers. A synthetic immune receptor repertoire was used to gauge amplification bias, and whatever bias remained was removed computationally. The original methods were these. Raw reads were preprocessed to remove errors, and CDR3 was defined according to IMGT conventions as the region from the conserved cysteine to phenylalanine. To get clonality, Shannon entropy was normalized by log2 of the number of productive unique TCRs and the result was subtracted from 1. Whether scalp clones were CD4 or CD8 was inferred by matching scalp TCRbeta sequences against CD4 and CD8 repertoires sorted from blood. The table was pulled from immuneACCESS by TCRdb, which kept in-frame rearrangements only. Such tables lose some clones; where checked, under half of the loss comes from unresolved V genes, and the rest has no known cause. That table supplies the V and J calls and clone size; D and trimming were determined from the DNA. The sample data list over 120,000 clones, and about 59% of these were observed just once. The ten largest make up more than 15% of the sample.

The sequencing here drew on CD8+ T cells sorted from blood, taken at week 4, from a patient treated with tofacitinib. The receptor chain draws on TRBV6-5 and TRBJ2-1; 11 of the junction bases match TRBD2. The TCR comes from a human donor with alopecia areata. The CDR3 sequence is CASRPTSGAEQFF. The nucleotide sequence reads as follows: TGTGCCAGCAGGCCGACTAGCGGGGCTGAGCAGTTCTTC.